This TCR beta chain was found in a study of cytomegalovirus exposure and HLA in healthy donors. Whole-study findings and limits: Analysis performed later found 15,000 or so TCR beta sequences associated with HLA alleles at 0.05 false discovery rate.

The germline CDR1 and CDR2 sequences are MNHEY and SVGAGI. Trimming shortened V by 11 bases and J by 6 bases, and 14 bases separated the two germline ends. The CDR3 covers 13 residues. About this clone: Its antigen is unidentified.

PCR used 60 Vbeta primers and 13 Jbeta primers. Clones were sequenced by immunoSEQ multiplex PCR, and TCRdb holds only the in-frame ones, with some missing. Of roughly 73,000 clones in the sample, roughly 80% were seen once. The clonotype was recovered from a woman aged 45 to 65 in good health and CMV-seronegative. The sequenced sample consisted of PBMCs. The chain combines TRBV6-5 with TRBJ1-6, with D tentatively TRBD1 (5 bases). CDR3 residues: CAAPRGLNSPLHF. CDR3 in DNA: TGTGCCGCGCCAAGGGGCCTTAATTCACCCCTCCACTTT.